The text below deals with one TCR beta chain. This entry is derived from a study of T-cell reconstitution after alpha-beta-depleted transplantation in children. V was shortened by 6 bases and J by 1 base, with 9 bases between the two germline ends. This CDR3 region has 13 residues. A library of TCRbeta sequences, prepared with unique molecular identifiers, was generated. TCRdb reprocessed the PCR reads via MiXCR and lists one record per CDR3 protein. The table has about 640,000 distinct CDR3 sequences, 16% seen once. Sequences were derived from PBMCs from the stem cell graft donor, sampled from the stem cell graft. V gene TRBV12-3 or TRBV12-4 combines with J gene TRBJ2-5, with D unclear. The receptor comes from a human donor who donated a stem cell graft to a child with acute myeloid leukemia. The DNA of the CDR3 is TGTGCCAGCAGATACGACACCCAAGAGACCCAGTACTTC. This translates into CASRYDTQETQYF.